A single sample gave rise to the 30 T cell receptor beta chains below, sequenced in a study of blood T cell repertoires in COVID-19. Some clones are missing from TCRdb's copy, which holds only in-frame ones; the method was immunoSEQ multiplex PCR. The sample lists some 180,000 clones, 75% to 90% occurring once. Sequenced sample: PBMCs or T cells enriched from blood (not recorded which). These receptors were collected from a middle-aged man who had recovered from COVID-19.

The chain carries TRBV9 and TRBJ2-1; D is perhaps TRBD1 (5 bases). CDR1 and CDR2 (germline): SGDLS, YYNGEE. This CDR3 is built from 15 residues. Trimming left V 7 bases short and J 0 bases short, with 14 bases between. The CDR3: CASGASSSSYNEQFF. DNA for the CDR3: TGTGCCAGCGGGGCATCATCGAGCTCCTACAATGAGCAGTTCTTC.

The V and J genes are TRBV28 and TRBJ1-2; D call uncertain. Trimming stripped 7 bases from V and 9 bases from J, with 15 bases between. Germline assignment: CDR1 MDHEN and CDR2 SYDVKM. This CDR3 is 12 amino acids long. The DNA of the CDR3 is TGTGCCAGCAATGTAGGAGTGGGTCGCTACACCTTC. This codes for CASNVGVGRYTF.

The V call is TRBV11-3, the J call TRBJ1-1; D unresolved. V lost 5 bases and J 0 bases, leaving 10 bases between the germline ends. The CDR3 spans 14 residues. Per the germline V gene, CDR1 is SGHNT and CDR2 is YENEEA. CDR3 residues: CASSPGSMNTEAFF. The CDR3 nucleotides are TGTGCCAGCAGCCCGGGAAGCATGAACACTGAAGCTTTCTTT.

This clone was detected once. The chain has TRBV7-9 and TRBJ2-1, with 7 bases lining up with TRBD1. The CDR3 sequence is 13 residues long. Germline-derived CDR1 and CDR2 are SEHNR and FQNEAQ (reference sequence). V shed 7 bases and J 8 bases; nucleotides not matched to a gene: 8. DNA for the CDR3: TGTGCCAGCAAGGGACAGTTGGGCGATGAGCAGTTCTTC. It translates to CASKGQLGDEQFF. Full variable domain (missing parts from reference TRBV7-9 and TRBJ2-1): DTGVSQNPRHKITKRGQNVTFRCDPISEHNRLYWYRQTLGQGPEFLTYFQNEAQLEKSRLLSDRFSAERPKGSFSTLEIQRTEQGDSAMYLCASKGQLGDEQFFGPGTRLTVL.

The chain carries TRBV25-1 and TRBJ1-6; a weak D match, TRBD1 (6 bases). Germline CDR1 reads MGHDK; CDR2 reads SYGVNS. CDR3 length equals 15 residues. Deletions cut 3 bases from V and 4 bases from J, with 10 bases between. DNA for the CDR3: TGTGCCAGCAGTGAGGCAGGGGTATATAATTCACCCCTCCACTTT. It specifies CASSEAGVYNSPLHF.

The V gene is TRBV11-2, the J gene TRBJ2-1; TRBD2 might be the D (6 bases). Germline-derived CDR1 and CDR2 are SGHAT and FQNNGV. The CDR3 consists of 15 residues. V was clipped by 10 bases and J by 5 bases, with 21 bases between them. The CDR3 region is CATPPREKVNNEQFF. The CDR3 DNA reads TGTGCCACCCCGCCTCGGGAGAAGGTAAACAATGAGCAGTTCTTC.

The chain recombines TRBV28 with TRBJ2-2; 7 bases are shared with TRBD1. The germline gives CDR1 MDHEN, CDR2 SYDVKM. The trim removed 4 bases at V and 5 bases at J, leaving 1 base unmatched. The CDR3 contains 13 residues. The DNA of the CDR3 is TGTGCCAGCAGTTCCAGGGGGACCGGGGAGCTGTTTTTT. It is translated as CASSSRGTGELFF.

V gene TRBV6-5 combines with J gene TRBJ1-3; D uncertain. This CDR3 has 15 residues. Germline loops: CDR1 MNHEY, CDR2 SVGAGI. The V end was cut by 0 bases, the J end by 1 base, with 7 bases between. Here the CDR3 reads CASSYSRDSGNTIYF. CDR3 coding DNA: TGTGCCAGCAGTTACTCGCGGGATTCTGGAAACACCATATATTTT.

In this sample, this clone turned up a few times. The rearrangement uses TRBV30 and TRBJ1-6; a possible D gene is TRBD1 (6 bases). Trimming pared 3 bases from V and 9 bases from J, leaving 15 bases between. Germline V CDR1 and CDR2: GTSNPN, SVGIG (reference sequence). This CDR3 has 14 amino acids. CDR3 sequence: CAWSGVSGVSPLHF. The CDR3 DNA is TGTGCCTGGAGCGGGGTGTCAGGGGTTTCACCCCTCCACTTT.

The chain recombines TRBV27 with TRBJ1-5; 8 nucleotides align to TRBD1. Germline CDR1 reads MNHEY; CDR2 reads SMNVEV (reference sequence). J lost 3 bases, V lost 5 bases, and 6 bases had no gene match. The CDR3 has 15 residues. This chain's CDR3 is CASSPRDRLNQPQHF. CDR3 in DNA: TGTGCCAGCAGTCCTAGGGACAGGCTCAATCAGCCCCAGCATTTT.

This clone has only one observation. V and J are TRBV9 and TRBJ2-2; a possible D gene is TRBD2 (6 bases). The CDR3 consists of 15 residues. V lost 0 bases and J 6 bases, leaving 12 bases between the germline ends. Germline V gene data show CDR1 as SGDLS and CDR2 as YYNGEE. CDR3 nucleotides: TGTGCCAGCAGCGTAGACGGAGGGTTTGCCGGGGAGCTGTTTTTT. Protein product: CASSVDGGFAGELFF.

The chain joins TRBV5-6 to TRBJ1-2, with D maybe TRBD1 (6 bases). The CDR3 totals 17 residues. Germline values: CDR1 SGHDT, CDR2 YYEEEE. V lost 1 base to trimming and J lost 3 bases, with 19 bases between them. This CDR3 is CASSLRSGAQTYYGYTF. Here the CDR3 DNA reads TGTGCCAGCAGCTTGAGGTCAGGGGCCCAGACTTACTATGGCTACACCTTC.

This chain connects TRBV7-6 to TRBJ2-1; maybe TRBD2 (7 bases). Trimming took 1 base from V and 9 from J, leaving 16 bases between them. The V gene's germline CDR1 is SGHVS and CDR2 FNYEAQ. The CDR3 has 15 residues. The CDR3 sequence: CASSLDPGGGGEQFF. The CDR3 bases are TGTGCCAGCAGCTTAGACCCCGGAGGGGGGGGTGAGCAGTTCTTC.

The chain couples TRBV7-9 to TRBJ2-1; 10 bases fit TRBD2. Germline CDR1 reads SEHNR; CDR2 reads FQNEAQ (reference sequence). J was trimmed by 10 bases and V by 5 bases; bases with no gene match: 11. The CDR3 is made up of 15 amino acids. The CDR3, as DNA: TGTGCCAGCAGCCCCTTAAGCGGGAGGGCCTGGGAGCAGTTCTTC. Translating gives CASSPLSGRAWEQFF.

The chain combines TRBV27 with TRBJ1-2; possible D gene TRBD1, 6 bases. This CDR3 is built from 14 residues. The germline V gene has CDR1 MNHEY and CDR2 SMNVEV (reference sequence). Deletions cut 3 bases from V and 3 bases from J, with 11 bases between. CDR3 coding DNA: TGTGCCAGCAGTTTCAAAGGGGGTCACTATGGCTACACCTTC. The encoded protein is CASSFKGGHYGYTF.

The chain links TRBV7-2 to TRBJ1-5; weak D call: TRBD1 (6 bases). Trimming took off 5 bases at V and 5 bases at J, with 13 bases between the two ends. Germline-derived CDR1 and CDR2 are SGHTA and FQGNSA. The CDR3 has 14 amino acids. The CDR3 protein is CASSLGQIDQPQHF. In DNA, the CDR3 is TGTGCCAGCAGCCTAGGACAGATCGATCAGCCCCAGCATTTT.

The chain carries TRBV6-1 and TRBJ1-2; D gene uncertain. This CDR3 has 14 residues. Trimming stripped 1 base from V and 8 bases from J, with 14 bases between. CDR1 and CDR2 (germline): MNHNS, SASEGT. CDR3 bases: TGTGCCAGCAGTGAAGAGGCGAGGGTTAGAGGCTACACCTTC. It yields the protein CASSEEARVRGYTF.

The gene calls are TRBV5-1 and TRBJ2-7; a weak D match, TRBD1 (5 bases). The CDR3 consists of 16 residues. The V end was cut by 0 bases, the J end by 4 bases, with 17 bases between. CDR1 and CDR2 (germline): SGHRS, YFSETQ. This CDR3 reads CASSLGPGLDDYEQYF. CDR3 sequence (DNA): TGCGCCAGCAGCTTGGGGCCAGGGCTGGACGATTACGAGCAGTACTTC.

This chain connects TRBV5-1 to TRBJ1-2; a weak D match, TRBD1 (6 bases). Germline values: CDR1 SGHRS, CDR2 YFSETQ. This CDR3 comprises 14 residues. Trimming removed 6 bases from V and 0 bases from J, with 12 bases in between. The CDR3 protein is CASTGQSANYGYTF. The CDR3 DNA reads as TGCGCCAGCACCGGACAGTCAGCTAACTATGGCTACACCTTC.

This chain links TRBV28 with TRBJ1-1; D unclear. The CDR3 covers 14 residues. CDR1 is MDHEN, CDR2 SYDVKM, per germline. V was cut by 3 bases and J by 0 bases, with 8 bases left in between. This CDR3 reads CASSFNTMNTEAFF. DNA for the CDR3: TGTGCCAGCAGTTTCAACACTATGAACACTGAAGCTTTCTTT.

V usage is TRBV14 and J usage is TRBJ2-7; 12 bases fit TRBD1. This CDR3 has 17 residues. V was pared by 4 bases and J by 2 bases, with 9 bases of the junction left unmatched. Germline V gene data show CDR1 as SGHDN and CDR2 as FVKESK. The CDR3 region has the DNA TGTGCCAGCAGCCCTAACCGGGACAGGGGGCCCACCTACGAGCAGTACTTC. It yields the protein CASSPNRDRGPTYEQYF.

The chain recombines TRBV27 with TRBJ1-2; a weak D match, TRBD1 (6 bases). The V gene's germline CDR1 is MNHEY and CDR2 SMNVEV (reference sequence). The CDR3 extends over 16 amino acids. V gave up 0 bases and J gave up 6 bases, with 17 bases separating them. CDR3 protein: CASSLSATGSRHGYTF. As DNA, the CDR3 is TGTGCCAGCAGTTTATCGGCCACAGGGTCGCGGCATGGCTACACCTTC.

The chain combines TRBV14 with TRBJ2-7, with a weak D call TRBD2 (6 bases). Germline V gene data show CDR1 as SGHDN and CDR2 as FVKESK. CDR3 length equals 13 residues. V lost 5 bases and J 1 base, leaving 9 bases between the germline ends. Here the CDR3 reads CASSIGRSYEQYF. The CDR3 DNA is TGTGCCAGCAGCATAGGGAGGTCCTACGAGCAGTACTTC.

This chain connects TRBV2 to TRBJ1-6, with a tentative D call TRBD1 (6 bases). The CDR3 extends over 12 amino acids. The V end was cut by 4 bases, the J end by 10 bases, with 8 bases between. CDR1 and CDR2 (germline): SNHLY, FYNNEI. The CDR3 nucleotides are TGTGCCAGCAGTGCAGGGGACTCACCCCTCCACTTT. Translation: CASSAGDSPLHF.

This clone was observed a single time. The gene calls are TRBV28 and TRBJ2-7; D ambiguous. Germline V gene sequence: CDR1 MDHEN, CDR2 SYDVKM. V lost 6 bases and J 3 bases, leaving 3 bases between the germline ends. The CDR3 sequence is 10 residues long. The CDR3 DNA reads TGTGCCAGCAGCCGCTACGAGCAGTACTTC. Its translation: CASSRYEQYF.

The genes are TRBV19 and TRBJ2-2; 16 bases map to TRBD2. From germline, CDR1 is LNHDA and CDR2 SQIVND (reference sequence). V dropped 10 bases and J dropped 5; count of bases not matched to a gene: 7. CDR3 length equals 16 residues. This CDR3 reads CATMGLAGGQTGELFF. In DNA, the CDR3 is TGTGCCACCATGGGACTAGCGGGGGGGCAAACCGGGGAGCTGTTTTTT. Looking up the rest from reference TRBV19 and TRBJ2-2 gives the full variable domain: DGGITQSPKYLFRKEGQNVTLSCEQNLNHDAMYWYRQDPGQGLRLIYYSQIVNDFQKGDIAEGYSVSREKKESFPLTVTSAQKNPTAFYLCATMGLAGGQTGELFFGEGSRLTVL.

The sample holds one count of this clone. The V call is TRBV5-1, the J call TRBJ2-2; 7 nucleotides match TRBD2. This CDR3 has 15 residues. The germline CDR1 and CDR2 sequences are SGHRS and YFSETQ. The trim removed 1 base at V and 5 bases at J, leaving 5 bases unmatched. The CDR3 protein is CASSLRISGTGELFF. Written as DNA, the CDR3 is TGCGCCAGCAGCTTGCGAATTAGCGGGACCGGGGAGCTGTTTTTT. Full variable domain (remainder filled in from reference TRBV5-1 and TRBJ2-2): KAGVTQTPRYLIKTRGQQVTLSCSPISGHRSVSWYQQTPGQGLQFLFEYFSETQRNKGNFPGRFSGRQFSNSRSEMNVSTLELGDSALYLCASSLRISGTGELFFGEGSRLTVL.

This clone occurred many times. This chain joins TRBV5-6 and TRBJ2-1; the match to TRBD2 covers 11 bases. The V segment lost 2 bases and the J segment 8 bases; nucleotides outside the gene matches: 9. Germline CDR1 reads SGHDT; CDR2 reads YYEEEE. This CDR3 is built from 16 residues. CDR3 loop: CASSFAIAGGPYEQFF. The CDR3 region has the DNA TGTGCCAGCAGCTTCGCCATAGCGGGGGGGCCCTATGAGCAGTTCTTC.

The J gene is TRBJ2-7, the V gene TRBV6-5, with 7 bases fitting TRBD1. The CDR3 runs to 13 residues. J gave up 2 bases and V 8 bases, and 6 bases lay outside the gene matches. Germline V lookup: CDR1 MNHEY, CDR2 SVGAGI. As DNA, the CDR3 is TGTGCCAGCTTTGGGGGACAGACCTACGAGCAGTACTTC. It encodes CASFGGQTYEQYF.

This chain connects TRBV4-1 to TRBJ2-7, with D perhaps TRBD1 (5 bases). The CDR3 runs 14 residues. The germline CDR1 and CDR2 sequences are MGHRA and YSYEKL. V lost 4 bases to trimming and J lost 1 base, with 11 bases between them. CDR3 protein: CASSPLQGSYEQYF. CDR3 nucleotide sequence: TGCGCCAGCAGCCCATTGCAGGGTTCCTACGAGCAGTACTTC.